Reported below is one T cell receptor beta chain. The antigen is undetermined. The data originate from a study of cytomegalovirus exposure and HLA in healthy donors. Broader study findings: In most subjects, TCR beta sequences reportedly gave accurate predictions of HLA-A and HLA-B alleles. Rates of TCR association differed by HLA locus in a later analysis, with DRB1 highest and HLA-C lowest. Analyses of presence/absence relied on an assumption of roughly uniform sequencing depth across donors.

Use of 60 Vbeta and 13 Jbeta primers characterized the PCR. As processed by the authors: Approximately 11 million of tens of millions of unique TCR beta chains were shared, per a later count. TCRdb keeps only in-frame clones here, not all; method: immunoSEQ multiplex PCR. V, J and clone size are those of that table, while D and trimming were read from the DNA. The table records some 150,000 clones, 72% of them present only once. The CDR3 sequence is 11 residues long. The V gene lost 1 base and the J gene lost 9 bases, with 6 bases spanning the gap. CDR1 is SNHLY and CDR2 is FYNNEI in the germline V gene.

The TCR comes from a man in his fifties in good health and CMV-seropositive. V and J are TRBV2 and TRBJ2-5; weak D call: TRBD2 (6 bases). Sequenced input: PBMCs. The DNA for the CDR3 is TGTGCCAGCAGTGAAGGGGAGGCCCAGTACTTC. Translating gives CASSEGEAQYF.